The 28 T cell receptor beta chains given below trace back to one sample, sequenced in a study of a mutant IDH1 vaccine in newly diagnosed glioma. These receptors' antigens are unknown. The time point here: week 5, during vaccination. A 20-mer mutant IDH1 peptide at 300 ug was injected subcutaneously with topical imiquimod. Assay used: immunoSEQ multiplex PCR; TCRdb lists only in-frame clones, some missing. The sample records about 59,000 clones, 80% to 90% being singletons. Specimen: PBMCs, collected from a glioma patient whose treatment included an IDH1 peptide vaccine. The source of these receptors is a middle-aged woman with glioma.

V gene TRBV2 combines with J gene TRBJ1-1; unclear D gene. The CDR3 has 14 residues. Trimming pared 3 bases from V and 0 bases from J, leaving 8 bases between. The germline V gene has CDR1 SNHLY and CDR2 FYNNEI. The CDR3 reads CASSDPGLNTEAFF. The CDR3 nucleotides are TGTGCCAGCAGTGACCCAGGTCTGAACACTGAAGCTTTCTTT.

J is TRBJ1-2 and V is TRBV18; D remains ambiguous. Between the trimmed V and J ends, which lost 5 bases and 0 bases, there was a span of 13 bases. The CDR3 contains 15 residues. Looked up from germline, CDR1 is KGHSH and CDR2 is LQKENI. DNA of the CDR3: TGTGCCAGCTCAACGGGTCCGGGAACTAACTATGGCTACACCTTC. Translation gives CASSTGPGTNYGYTF. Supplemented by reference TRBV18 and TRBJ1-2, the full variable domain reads NAGVMQNPRHLVRRRGQEARLRCSPMKGHSHVYWYRQLPEEGLKFMVYLQKENIIDESGMPKERFSAEFPKEGPSILRIQQVVRGDSAAYFCASSTGPGTNYGYTFGSGTRLTVV.

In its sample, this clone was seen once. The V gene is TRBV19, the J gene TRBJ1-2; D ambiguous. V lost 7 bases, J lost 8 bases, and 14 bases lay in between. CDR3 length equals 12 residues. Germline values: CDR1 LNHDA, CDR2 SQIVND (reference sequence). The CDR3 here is CASNSGQKGYTF. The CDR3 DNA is TGTGCCAGTAATTCAGGCCAAAAGGGCTACACCTTC.

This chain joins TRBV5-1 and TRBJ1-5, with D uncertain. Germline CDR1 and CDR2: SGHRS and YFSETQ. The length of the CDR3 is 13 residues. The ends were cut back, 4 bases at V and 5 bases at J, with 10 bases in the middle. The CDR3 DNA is TGCGCCAGCAGCCCGATCCCTGATCAGCCCCAGCATTTT. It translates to CASSPIPDQPQHF.

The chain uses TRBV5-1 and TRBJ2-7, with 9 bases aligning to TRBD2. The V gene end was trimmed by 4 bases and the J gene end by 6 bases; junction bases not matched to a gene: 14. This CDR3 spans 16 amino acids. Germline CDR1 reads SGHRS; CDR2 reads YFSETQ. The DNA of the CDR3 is TGCGCCAGCAGCCCCATAGCGGGGGCGCCGTCTGGCGAGCAGTACTTC. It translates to CASSPIAGAPSGEQYF.

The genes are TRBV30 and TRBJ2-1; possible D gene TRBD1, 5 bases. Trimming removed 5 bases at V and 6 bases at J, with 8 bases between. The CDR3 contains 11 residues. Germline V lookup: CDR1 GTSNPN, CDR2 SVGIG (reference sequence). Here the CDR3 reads CAWSRVNEQFF. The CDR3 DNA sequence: TGTGCCTGGTCCAGGGTCAATGAGCAGTTCTTC. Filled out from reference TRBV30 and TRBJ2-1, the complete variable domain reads SQTIHQWPATLVQPVGSPLSLECTVEGTSNPNLYWYRQAAGRGLQLLFYSVGIGQISSEVPQNLSASRPQDRQFILSSKKLLLSDSGFYLCAWSRVNEQFFGPGTRLTVL.

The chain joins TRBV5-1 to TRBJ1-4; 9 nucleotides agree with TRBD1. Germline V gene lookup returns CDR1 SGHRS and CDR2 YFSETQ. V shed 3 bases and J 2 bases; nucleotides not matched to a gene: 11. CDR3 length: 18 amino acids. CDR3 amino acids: CASSSARDRVLTNEKLFF. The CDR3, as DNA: TGCGCCAGCAGCTCGGCTCGGGACAGGGTACTTACTAATGAAAAACTGTTTTTT.

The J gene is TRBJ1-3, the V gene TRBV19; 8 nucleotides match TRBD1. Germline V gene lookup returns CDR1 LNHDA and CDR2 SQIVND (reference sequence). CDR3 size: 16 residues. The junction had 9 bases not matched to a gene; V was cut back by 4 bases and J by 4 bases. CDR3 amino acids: CASSTGQGLPGNTIYF. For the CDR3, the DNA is TGTGCCAGTAGTACCGGACAGGGCCTGCCGGGAAACACCATATATTTT.

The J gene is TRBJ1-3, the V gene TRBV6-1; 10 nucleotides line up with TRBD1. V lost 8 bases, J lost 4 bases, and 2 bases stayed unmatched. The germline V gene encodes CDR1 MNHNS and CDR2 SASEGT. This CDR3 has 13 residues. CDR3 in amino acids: CASDRGQGNTIYF. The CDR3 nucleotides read TGTGCCAGCGACAGGGGGCAGGGAAACACCATATATTTT.

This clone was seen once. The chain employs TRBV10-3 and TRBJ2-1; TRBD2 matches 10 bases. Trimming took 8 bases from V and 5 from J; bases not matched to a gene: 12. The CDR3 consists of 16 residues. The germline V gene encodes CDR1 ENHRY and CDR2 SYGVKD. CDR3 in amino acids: CAISLKWLAGDNEQFF. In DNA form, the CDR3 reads TGTGCCATCTCCTTGAAATGGCTAGCGGGGGACAATGAGCAGTTCTTC.

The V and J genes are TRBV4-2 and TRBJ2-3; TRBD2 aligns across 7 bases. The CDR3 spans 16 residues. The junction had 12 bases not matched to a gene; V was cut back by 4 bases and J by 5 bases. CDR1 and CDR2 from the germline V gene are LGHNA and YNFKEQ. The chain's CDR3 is CASSPSGTAGEDTQYF. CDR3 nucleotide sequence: TGTGCCAGCAGCCCAAGTGGGACGGCGGGGGAAGATACGCAGTATTTT.

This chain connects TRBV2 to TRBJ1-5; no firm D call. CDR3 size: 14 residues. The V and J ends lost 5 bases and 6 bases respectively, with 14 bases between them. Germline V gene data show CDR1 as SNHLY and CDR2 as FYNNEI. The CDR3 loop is CASSQDRESQPQHF. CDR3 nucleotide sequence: TGTGCCAGCAGTCAGGACCGAGAAAGTCAGCCCCAGCATTTT.

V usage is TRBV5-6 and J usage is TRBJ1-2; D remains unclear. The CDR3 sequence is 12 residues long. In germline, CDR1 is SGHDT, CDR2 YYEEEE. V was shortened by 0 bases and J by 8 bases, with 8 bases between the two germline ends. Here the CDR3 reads CASSLVGPGYTF. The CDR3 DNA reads TGTGCCAGCAGCTTGGTAGGACCAGGCTACACCTTC.

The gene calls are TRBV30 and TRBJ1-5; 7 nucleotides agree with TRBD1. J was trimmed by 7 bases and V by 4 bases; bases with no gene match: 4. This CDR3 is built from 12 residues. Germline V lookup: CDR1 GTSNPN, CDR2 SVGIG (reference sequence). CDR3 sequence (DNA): TGTGCCTGGAATCGACAGGGCCAGCCCCAGCATTTT. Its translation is CAWNRQGQPQHF.

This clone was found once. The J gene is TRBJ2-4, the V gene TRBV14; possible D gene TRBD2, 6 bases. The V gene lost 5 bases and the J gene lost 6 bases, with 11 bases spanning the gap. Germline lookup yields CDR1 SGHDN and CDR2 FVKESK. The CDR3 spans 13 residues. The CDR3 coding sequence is TGTGCCAGCAGCTCGGGACTGGGAAACATTCAGTACTTC. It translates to CASSSGLGNIQYF.

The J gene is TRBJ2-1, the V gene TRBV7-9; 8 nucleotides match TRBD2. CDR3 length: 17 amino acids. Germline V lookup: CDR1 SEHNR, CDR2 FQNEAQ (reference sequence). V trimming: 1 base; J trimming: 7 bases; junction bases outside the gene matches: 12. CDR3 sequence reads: CASSLGTSSHSANEQFF. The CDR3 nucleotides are TGTGCCAGCAGCTTAGGGACTAGCAGCCACAGCGCAAATGAGCAGTTCTTC.

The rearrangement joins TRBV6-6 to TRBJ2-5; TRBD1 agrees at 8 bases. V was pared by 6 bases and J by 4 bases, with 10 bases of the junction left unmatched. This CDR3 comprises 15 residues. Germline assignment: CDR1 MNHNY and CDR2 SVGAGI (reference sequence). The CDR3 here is CASRTQGAVTETQYF. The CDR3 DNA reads TGTGCCAGCAGGACTCAGGGGGCAGTGACAGAGACCCAGTACTTC.

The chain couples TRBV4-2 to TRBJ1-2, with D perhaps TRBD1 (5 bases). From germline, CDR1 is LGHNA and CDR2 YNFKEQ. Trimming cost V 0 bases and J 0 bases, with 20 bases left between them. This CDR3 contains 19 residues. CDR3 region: CASSQELLGRWGANYGYTF. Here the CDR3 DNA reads TGTGCCAGCAGCCAAGAACTCCTGGGACGGTGGGGAGCTAACTATGGCTACACCTTC.

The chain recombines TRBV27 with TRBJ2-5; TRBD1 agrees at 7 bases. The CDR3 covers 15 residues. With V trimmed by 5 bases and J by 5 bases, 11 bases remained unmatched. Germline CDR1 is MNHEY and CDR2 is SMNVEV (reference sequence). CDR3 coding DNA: TGTGCCAGCAGTACCTCGTACAGGGGTAGGGAGACCCAGTACTTC. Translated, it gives CASSTSYRGRETQYF.

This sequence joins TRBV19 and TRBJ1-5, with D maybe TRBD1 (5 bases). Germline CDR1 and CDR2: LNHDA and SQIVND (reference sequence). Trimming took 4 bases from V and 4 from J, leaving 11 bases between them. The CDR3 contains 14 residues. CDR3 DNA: TGTGCCAGTAGTAGCTGGGGCAGGAATCAGCCCCAGCATTTT. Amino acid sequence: CASSSWGRNQPQHF.

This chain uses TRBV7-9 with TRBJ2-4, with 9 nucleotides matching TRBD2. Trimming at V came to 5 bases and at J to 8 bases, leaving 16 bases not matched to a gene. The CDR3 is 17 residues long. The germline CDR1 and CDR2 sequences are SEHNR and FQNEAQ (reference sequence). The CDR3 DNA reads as TGTGCCAGCAGCCCAAAAGGGGTGGGACTAGCCCTGGACATTCAGTACTTC. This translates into CASSPKGVGLALDIQYF.

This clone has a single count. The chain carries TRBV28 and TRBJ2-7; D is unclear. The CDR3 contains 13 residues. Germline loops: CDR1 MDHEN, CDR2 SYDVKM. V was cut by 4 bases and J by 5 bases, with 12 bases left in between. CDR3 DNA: TGTGCCAGCAGTTACGGGTTTTTCAACGAGCAGTACTTC. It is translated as CASSYGFFNEQYF.

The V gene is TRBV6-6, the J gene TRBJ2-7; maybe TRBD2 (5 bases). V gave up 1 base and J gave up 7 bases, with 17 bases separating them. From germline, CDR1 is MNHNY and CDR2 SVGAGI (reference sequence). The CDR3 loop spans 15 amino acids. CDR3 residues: CASSYLVKGSGEQYF. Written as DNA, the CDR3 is TGTGCCAGCAGTTACTTGGTGAAGGGCTCGGGGGAGCAGTACTTC.

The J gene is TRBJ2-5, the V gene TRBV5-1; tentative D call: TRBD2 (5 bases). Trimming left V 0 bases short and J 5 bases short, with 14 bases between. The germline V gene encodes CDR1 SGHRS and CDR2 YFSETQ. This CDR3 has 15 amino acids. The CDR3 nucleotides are TGCGCCAGCAGCTTGGCGTCGGAGGTTGGGGAGACCCAGTACTTC. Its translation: CASSLASEVGETQYF.

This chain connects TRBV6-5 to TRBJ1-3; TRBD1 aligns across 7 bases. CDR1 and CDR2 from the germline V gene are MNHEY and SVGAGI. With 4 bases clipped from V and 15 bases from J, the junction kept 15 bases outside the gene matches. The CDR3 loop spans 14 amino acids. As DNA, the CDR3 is TGTGCCAGCAGTTCCAAACGAGACAGGGTATCTGAATATTTT. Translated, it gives CASSSKRDRVSEYF.

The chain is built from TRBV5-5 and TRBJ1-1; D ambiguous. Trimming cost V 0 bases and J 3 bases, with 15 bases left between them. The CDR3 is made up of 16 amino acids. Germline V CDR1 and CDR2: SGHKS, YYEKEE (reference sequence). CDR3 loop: CASSLVGGSQYTEAFF. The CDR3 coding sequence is TGTGCCAGCAGCTTGGTTGGCGGTAGTCAGTACACTGAAGCTTTCTTT.

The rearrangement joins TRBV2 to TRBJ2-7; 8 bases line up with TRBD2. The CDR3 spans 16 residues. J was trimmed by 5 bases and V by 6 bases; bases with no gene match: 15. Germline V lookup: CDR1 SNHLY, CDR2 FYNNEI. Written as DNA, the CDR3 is TGTGCCAGCAGGCTCCGGGATAGGGGACTAGGCGACGAGCAGTACTTC. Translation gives CASRLRDRGLGDEQYF. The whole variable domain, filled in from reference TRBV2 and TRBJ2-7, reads EPEVTQTPSHQVTQMGQEVILRCVPISNHLYFYWYRQILGQKVEFLVSFYNNEISEKSEIFDDQFSVERPDGSNFTLKIRSTKLEDSAMYFCASRLRDRGLGDEQYFGPGTRLTVT.

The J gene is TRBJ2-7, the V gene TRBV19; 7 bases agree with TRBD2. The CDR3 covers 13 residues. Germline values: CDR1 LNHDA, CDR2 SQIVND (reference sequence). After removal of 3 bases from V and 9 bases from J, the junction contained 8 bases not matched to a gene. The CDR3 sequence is CASSIAGRVAQYF. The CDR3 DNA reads TGTGCCAGTAGTATCGCGGGGAGGGTTGCGCAGTACTTC.